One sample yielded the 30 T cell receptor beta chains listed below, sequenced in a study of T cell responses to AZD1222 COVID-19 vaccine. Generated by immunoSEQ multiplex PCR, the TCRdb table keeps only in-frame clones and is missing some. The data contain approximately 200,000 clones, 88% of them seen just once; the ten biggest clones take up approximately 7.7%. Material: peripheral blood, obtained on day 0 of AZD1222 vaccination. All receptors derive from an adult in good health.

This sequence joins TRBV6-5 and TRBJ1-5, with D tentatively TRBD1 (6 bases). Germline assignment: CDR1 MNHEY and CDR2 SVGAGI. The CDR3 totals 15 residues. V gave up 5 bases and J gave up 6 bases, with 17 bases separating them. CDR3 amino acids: CASSPGTQKGQPQHF. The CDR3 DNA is TGTGCCAGCAGTCCCGGGACACAAAAAGGTCAGCCCCAGCATTTT.

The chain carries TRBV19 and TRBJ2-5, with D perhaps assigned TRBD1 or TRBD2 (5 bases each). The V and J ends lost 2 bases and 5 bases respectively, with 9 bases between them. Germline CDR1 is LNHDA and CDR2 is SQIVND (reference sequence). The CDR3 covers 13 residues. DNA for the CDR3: TGTGCCAGTAGTATACGGGGCAGGGAGACCCAGTACTTC. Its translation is CASSIRGRETQYF.

The CDR3 bases are TGTGCCTGGAGCACGGACAGCAATCAGCCCCAGCATTTT. It specifies CAWSTDSNQPQHF. The chain uses TRBV30 and TRBJ1-5, with no clear D. Trimming left V 3 bases short and J 1 base short, with 7 bases between. Per germline, CDR1 GTSNPN and CDR2 SVGIG (reference sequence). This CDR3 has 13 amino acids. The variable domain in full, with the rest retrieved from reference TRBV30 and TRBJ1-5, is SQTIHQWPATLVQPVGSPLSLECTVEGTSNPNLYWYRQAAGRGLQLLFYSVGIGQISSEVPQNLSASRPQDRQFILSSKKLLLSDSGFYLCAWSTDSNQPQHFGDGTRLSIL.

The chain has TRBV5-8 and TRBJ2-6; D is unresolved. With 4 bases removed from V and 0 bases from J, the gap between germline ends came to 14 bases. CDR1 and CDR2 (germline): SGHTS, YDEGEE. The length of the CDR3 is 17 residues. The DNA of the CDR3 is TGTGCCAGCAGCCTCACTTCGTTCGGCTCTGGGGCCAACGTCCTGACTTTC. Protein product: CASSLTSFGSGANVLTF.

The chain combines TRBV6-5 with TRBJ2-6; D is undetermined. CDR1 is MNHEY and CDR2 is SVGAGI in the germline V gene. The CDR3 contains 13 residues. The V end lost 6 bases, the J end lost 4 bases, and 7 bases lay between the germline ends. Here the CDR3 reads CASRPQGANVLTF. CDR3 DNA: TGTGCCAGCAGGCCGCAGGGGGCCAACGTCCTGACTTTC.

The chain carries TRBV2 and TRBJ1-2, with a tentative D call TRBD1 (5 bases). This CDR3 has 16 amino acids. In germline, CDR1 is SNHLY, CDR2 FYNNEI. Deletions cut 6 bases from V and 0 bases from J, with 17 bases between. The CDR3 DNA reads TGTGCCAGCAGGATGCCGGGACTGGCAGCTAACTATGGCTACACCTTC. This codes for CASRMPGLAANYGYTF.

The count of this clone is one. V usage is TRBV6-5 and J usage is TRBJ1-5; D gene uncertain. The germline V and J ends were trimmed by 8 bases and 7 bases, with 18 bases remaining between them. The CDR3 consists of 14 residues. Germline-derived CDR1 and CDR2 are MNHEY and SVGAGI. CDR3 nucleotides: TGTGCCAGCGCCACAGACATGAGGGTACAGCCCCAGCATTTT. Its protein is CASATDMRVQPQHF.

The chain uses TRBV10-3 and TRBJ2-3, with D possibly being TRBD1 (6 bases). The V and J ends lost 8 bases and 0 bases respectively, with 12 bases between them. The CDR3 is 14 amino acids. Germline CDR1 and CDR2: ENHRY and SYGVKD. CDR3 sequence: CAISLQGSTDTQYF. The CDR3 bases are TGTGCCATCTCGTTACAGGGTAGCACAGATACGCAGTATTTT.

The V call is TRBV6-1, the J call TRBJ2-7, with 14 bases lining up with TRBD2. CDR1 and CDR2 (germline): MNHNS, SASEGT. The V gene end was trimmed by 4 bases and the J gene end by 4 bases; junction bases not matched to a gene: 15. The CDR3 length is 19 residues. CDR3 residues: CASSAGLAGGRPTLYEQYF. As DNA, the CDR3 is TGTGCCAGCAGTGCAGGACTAGCGGGGGGCCGCCCCACATTATACGAGCAGTACTTC.

The CDR3 DNA is TGCAGCGTTTCCACAGGGGGCACTGAAGCTTTCTTT. It translates to CSVSTGGTEAFF. The genes are TRBV29-1 and TRBJ1-1; 8 bases fit TRBD1. The CDR3 sequence is 12 residues long. J gave up 4 bases and V 5 bases, and 3 bases lay outside the gene matches. Germline-derived CDR1 and CDR2 are SQVTM and ANQGSEA.

The DNA of the CDR3 is TGTGCCAGCACGGAGCCCCACACCGCCTACAATGAGCAGTTCTTC. This encodes CASTEPHTAYNEQFF. The V gene is TRBV6-6, the J gene TRBJ2-1; D is ambiguous. Germline V gene sequence: CDR1 MNHNY, CDR2 SVGAGI (reference sequence). The CDR3 has 15 amino acids. Trimming took off 7 bases at V and 2 bases at J, with 15 bases between the two ends.

Written as DNA, the CDR3 is TGCGCCAGCAGCTCCCAGGGTGGCAATCAGCCCCAGCATTTT. This codes for CASSSQGGNQPQHF. The chain combines TRBV5-1 with TRBJ1-5; a weak D match, TRBD1 (5 bases). V was shortened by 3 bases and J by 2 bases, with 9 bases between the two germline ends. The CDR3 contains 14 residues. Germline CDR1 SGHRS, CDR2 YFSETQ.

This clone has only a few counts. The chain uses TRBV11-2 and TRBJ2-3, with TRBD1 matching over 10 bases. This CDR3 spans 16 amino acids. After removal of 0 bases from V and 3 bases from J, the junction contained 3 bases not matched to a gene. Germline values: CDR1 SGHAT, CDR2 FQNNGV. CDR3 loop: CASSLEGGQGTDTQYF. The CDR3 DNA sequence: TGTGCCAGCAGCTTAGAGGGGGGACAGGGGACAGATACGCAGTATTTT.

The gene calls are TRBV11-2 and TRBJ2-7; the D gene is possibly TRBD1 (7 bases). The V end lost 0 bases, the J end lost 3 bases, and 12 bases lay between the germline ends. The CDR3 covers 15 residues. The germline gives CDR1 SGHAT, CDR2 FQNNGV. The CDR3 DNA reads TGTGCCAGCAGCTTAGAGCCAGGGGGGAACTACGAGCAGTACTTC. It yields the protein CASSLEPGGNYEQYF.

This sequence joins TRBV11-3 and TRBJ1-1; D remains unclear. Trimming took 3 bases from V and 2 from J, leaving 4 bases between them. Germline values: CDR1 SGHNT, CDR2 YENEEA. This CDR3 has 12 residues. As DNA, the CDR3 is TGTGCCAGCAGCTTTGGAAACACTGAAGCTTTCTTT. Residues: CASSFGNTEAFF.

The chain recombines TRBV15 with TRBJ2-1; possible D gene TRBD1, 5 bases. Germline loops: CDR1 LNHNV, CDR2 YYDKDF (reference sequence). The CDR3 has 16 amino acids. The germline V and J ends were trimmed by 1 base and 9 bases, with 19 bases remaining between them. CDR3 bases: TGTGCCACCAGCAGAGGAACCACCGCCGGTAGGGGTGAGCAGTTCTTC. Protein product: CATSRGTTAGRGEQFF.

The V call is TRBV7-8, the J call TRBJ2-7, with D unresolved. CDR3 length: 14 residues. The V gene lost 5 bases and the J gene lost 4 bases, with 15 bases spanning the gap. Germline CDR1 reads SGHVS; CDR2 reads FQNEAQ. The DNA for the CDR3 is TGTGCCAGCAGCATCCCGCGCGTACCTTACGAGCAGTACTTC. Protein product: CASSIPRVPYEQYF.

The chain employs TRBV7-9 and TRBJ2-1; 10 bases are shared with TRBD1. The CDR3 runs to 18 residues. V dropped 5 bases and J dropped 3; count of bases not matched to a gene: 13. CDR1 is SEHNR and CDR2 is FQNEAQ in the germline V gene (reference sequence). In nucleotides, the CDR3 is TGTGCCAGCAGCCCGAGGCTCGGGGGACAGGGGCTCTACAATGAGCAGTTCTTC. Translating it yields CASSPRLGGQGLYNEQFF.

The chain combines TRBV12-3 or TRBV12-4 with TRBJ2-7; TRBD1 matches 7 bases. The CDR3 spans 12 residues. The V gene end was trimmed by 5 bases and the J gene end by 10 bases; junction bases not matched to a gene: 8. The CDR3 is CASSPDLGGQYF. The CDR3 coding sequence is TGTGCCAGCAGTCCCGACCTAGGGGGCCAGTACTTC.

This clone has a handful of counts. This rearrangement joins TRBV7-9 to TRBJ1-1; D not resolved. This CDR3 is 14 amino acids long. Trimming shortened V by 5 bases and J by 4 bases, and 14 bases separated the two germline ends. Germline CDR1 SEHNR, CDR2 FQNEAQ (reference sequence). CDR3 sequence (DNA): TGTGCCAGCAGCCTCTCCTCCGGGAGCACTGAAGCTTTCTTT. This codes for CASSLSSGSTEAFF. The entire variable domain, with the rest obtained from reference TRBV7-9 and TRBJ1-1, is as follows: DTGVSQNPRHKITKRGQNVTFRCDPISEHNRLYWYRQTLGQGPEFLTYFQNEAQLEKSRLLSDRFSAERPKGSFSTLEIQRTEQGDSAMYLCASSLSSGSTEAFFGQGTRLTVV.

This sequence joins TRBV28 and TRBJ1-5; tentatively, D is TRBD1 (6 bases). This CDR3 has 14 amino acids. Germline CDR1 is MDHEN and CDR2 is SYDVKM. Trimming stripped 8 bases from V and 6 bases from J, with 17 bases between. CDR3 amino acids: CASLPGGAVQPQHF. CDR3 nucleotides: TGTGCCAGCCTCCCGGGGGGGGCGGTTCAGCCCCAGCATTTT.

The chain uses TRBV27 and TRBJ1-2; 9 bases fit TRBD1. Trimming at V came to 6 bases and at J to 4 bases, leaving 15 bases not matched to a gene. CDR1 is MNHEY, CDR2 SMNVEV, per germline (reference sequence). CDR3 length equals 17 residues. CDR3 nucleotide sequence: TGTGCCAGCAGCGCGGATAGGGGACAGGGAATCACCTATGGCTACACCTTC. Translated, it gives CASSADRGQGITYGYTF.

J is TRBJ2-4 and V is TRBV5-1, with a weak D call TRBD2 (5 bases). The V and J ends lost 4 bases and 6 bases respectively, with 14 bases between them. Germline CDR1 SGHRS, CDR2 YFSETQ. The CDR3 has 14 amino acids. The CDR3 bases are TGCGCCAGCAGCCCAGCGGCCGACATAAACATTCAGTACTTC. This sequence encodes CASSPAADINIQYF.

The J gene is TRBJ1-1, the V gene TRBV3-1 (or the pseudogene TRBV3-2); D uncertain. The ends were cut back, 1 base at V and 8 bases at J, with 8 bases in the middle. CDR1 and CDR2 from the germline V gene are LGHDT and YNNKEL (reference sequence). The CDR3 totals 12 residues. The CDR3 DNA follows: TGTGCCAGCAGCCAAGTAGGAGGGGAAGCTTTCTTT. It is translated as CASSQVGGEAFF.

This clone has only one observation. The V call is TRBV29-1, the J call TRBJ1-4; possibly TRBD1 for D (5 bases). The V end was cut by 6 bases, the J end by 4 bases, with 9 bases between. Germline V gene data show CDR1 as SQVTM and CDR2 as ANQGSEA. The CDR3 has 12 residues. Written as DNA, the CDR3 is TGCAGCGTGGGGACGGTTAATGAAAAACTGTTTTTT. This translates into CSVGTVNEKLFF.

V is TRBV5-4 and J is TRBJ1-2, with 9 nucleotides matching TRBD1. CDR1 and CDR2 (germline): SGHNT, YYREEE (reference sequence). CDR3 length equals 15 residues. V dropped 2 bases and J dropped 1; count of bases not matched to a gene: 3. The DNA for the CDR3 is TGTGCCAGCAGCTTACAGGGGGCGCGTAACTATGGCTACACCTTC. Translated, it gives CASSLQGARNYGYTF. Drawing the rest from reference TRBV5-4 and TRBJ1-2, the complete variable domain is ETGVTQSPTHLIKTRGQQVTLRCSSQSGHNTVSWYQQALGQGPQFIFQYYREEENGRGNFPPRFSGLQFPNYSSELNVNALELDDSALYLCASSLQGARNYGYTFGSGTRLTVV.

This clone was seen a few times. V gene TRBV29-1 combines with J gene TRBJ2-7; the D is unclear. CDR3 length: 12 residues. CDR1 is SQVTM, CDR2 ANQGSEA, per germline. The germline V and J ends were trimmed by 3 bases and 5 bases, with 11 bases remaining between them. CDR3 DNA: TGCAGCGTTGAGGAAGGTGGACACGAGCAGTACTTC. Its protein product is CSVEEGGHEQYF.

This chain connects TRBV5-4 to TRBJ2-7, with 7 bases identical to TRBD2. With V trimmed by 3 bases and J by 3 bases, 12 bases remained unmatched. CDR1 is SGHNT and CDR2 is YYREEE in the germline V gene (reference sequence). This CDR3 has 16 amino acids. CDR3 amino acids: CASSSGRPGGFYEQYF. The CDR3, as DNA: TGTGCCAGCAGCTCGGGACGCCCGGGAGGTTTCTACGAGCAGTACTTC.

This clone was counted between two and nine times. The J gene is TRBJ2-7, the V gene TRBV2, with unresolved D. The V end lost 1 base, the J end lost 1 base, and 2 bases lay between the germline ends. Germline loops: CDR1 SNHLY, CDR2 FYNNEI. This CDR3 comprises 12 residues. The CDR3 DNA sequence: TGTGCCAGCAGTGAAGGGTCCTACGAGCAGTACTTC. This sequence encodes CASSEGSYEQYF.

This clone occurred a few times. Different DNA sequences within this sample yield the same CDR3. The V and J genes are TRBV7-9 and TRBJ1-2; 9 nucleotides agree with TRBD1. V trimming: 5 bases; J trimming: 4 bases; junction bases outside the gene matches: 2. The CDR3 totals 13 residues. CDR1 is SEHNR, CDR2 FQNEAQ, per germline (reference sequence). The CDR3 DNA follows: TGTGCCAGCAGCGCGACAGGGGGCTATGGCTACACCTTC. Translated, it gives CASSATGGYGYTF.